This passage covers 13 T cell receptor beta chains from one sample sequenced in a study of cytomegalovirus exposure and HLA in healthy donors. The PCR used 60 Vbeta and 13 Jbeta primers. Assay: immunoSEQ multiplex PCR; the TCRdb copy retains only in-frame clones and omits some. The sample has about 150,000 clones, just under 80% seen once. Material for sequencing was PBMCs. These TCRs come from a man aged 30-40 years in good health.

The genes are TRBV30 and TRBJ2-3, with 12 bases lining up with TRBD2. Germline CDR1 reads GTSNPN; CDR2 reads SVGIG (reference sequence). The J segment lost 7 bases and the V segment lost 3 bases, leaving 17 bases of the junction unmatched. The CDR3 totals 18 residues. CDR3 amino acids: CAWSSGLAGLGPGHTQYF. The CDR3 DNA is TGTGCCTGGAGCTCTGGACTAGCGGGATTGGGACCCGGGCATACGCAGTATTTT.

This chain joins TRBV30 and TRBJ2-7, with D possibly TRBD1 on 6 matching bases. The germline V gene has CDR1 GTSNPN and CDR2 SVGIG (reference sequence). With 3 bases removed from V and 2 bases from J, the gap between germline ends came to 11 bases. The CDR3 consists of 13 residues. The CDR3 loop is CAWSTGNTYEQYF. In DNA, the CDR3 is TGTGCCTGGAGCACAGGGAATACCTACGAGCAGTACTTC.

This chain connects TRBV2 to TRBJ2-2, with D possibly TRBD2 on 6 matching bases. Trimming took 6 bases from V and 4 from J, leaving 12 bases between them. CDR3 length: 14 amino acids. CDR1 and CDR2 from the germline V gene are SNHLY and FYNNEI. CDR3 DNA sequence: TGTGCCAGCAGCGGAGGGCCGGGCACCGGGGAGCTGTTTTTT. Translated: CASSGGPGTGELFF.

The chain carries TRBV5-6 and TRBJ1-2; no definite D call. V was shortened by 6 bases and J by 8 bases, with 11 bases between the two germline ends. Germline V gives CDR1 SGHDT, CDR2 YYEEEE. The CDR3 is 11 residues long. The CDR3 here is CASTEVWGYTF. The CDR3 DNA follows: TGTGCCAGCACAGAAGTATGGGGCTACACCTTC.

This chain connects TRBV6-1 to TRBJ2-7; 8 bases map to TRBD1. This CDR3 comprises 15 residues. Trimming removed 7 bases from V and 2 bases from J; junction bases left unmatched: 10. Germline V gives CDR1 MNHNS, CDR2 SASEGT. The CDR3 here is CASNRGAGGPYEQYF. The CDR3 DNA is TGTGCCAGCAACCGAGGGGCAGGGGGCCCCTACGAGCAGTACTTC.

CDR3 in amino acids: CASSLETGEGYTF. CDR3 DNA: TGTGCCAGCAGCTTGGAAACAGGGGAAGGCTACACCTTC. The chain recombines TRBV5-4 with TRBJ1-2; TRBD1 matches at 7 bases. CDR1 and CDR2 from the germline V gene are SGHNT and YYREEE (reference sequence). Trimming removed 0 bases from V and 8 bases from J; junction bases left unmatched: 4. The CDR3 sequence is 13 residues long.

The rearrangement links TRBV6-8 to TRBJ2-4; D unresolved. V dropped 3 bases and J dropped 0 bases, with 3 bases sitting between them. The CDR3 has 13 amino acids. Germline CDR1 and CDR2: MNHGY and SAAAGT. CDR3 amino acids: CASSYLAKNIQYF. The CDR3 coding sequence is TGTGCCAGCAGTTATCTAGCCAAAAACATTCAGTACTTC.

Notes on this clone: This same CDR3 is encoded by further DNA sequences in the sample. The chain recombines TRBV7-9 with TRBJ2-1; D call uncertain. CDR1 is SEHNR and CDR2 is FQNEAQ in the germline V gene (reference sequence). This CDR3 has 11 amino acids. Trimming stripped 2 bases from V and 7 bases from J, with 3 bases between. The CDR3 DNA sequence: TGTGCCAGCAGCTTATTAAATGAGCAGTTCTTC. Translating gives CASSLLNEQFF.

The V gene is TRBV7-2, the J gene TRBJ2-1; 11 bases agree with TRBD2. Trimming took 5 bases from V and 4 from J; bases not matched to a gene: 7. The CDR3 has 16 residues. Germline V lookup: CDR1 SGHTA, CDR2 FQGNSA. The CDR3 DNA is TGTGCCAGCAGCCCCGAGGCTAGCGGGAGGTACAATGAGCAGTTCTTC. This encodes CASSPEASGRYNEQFF. Supplemented by reference TRBV7-2 and TRBJ2-1, the full variable domain reads GAGVSQSPSNKVTEKGKDVELRCDPISGHTALYWYRQSLGQGLEFLIYFQGNSAPDKSGLPSDRFSAERTGGSVSTLTIQRTQQEDSAVYLCASSPEASGRYNEQFFGPGTRLTVL.

V gene TRBV5-1 combines with J gene TRBJ2-1; D unresolved. This CDR3 is built from 15 residues. The V gene lost 1 base and the J gene lost 1 base, with 9 bases spanning the gap. Germline-derived CDR1 and CDR2 are SGHRS and YFSETQ. The CDR3 nucleotides read TGCGCCAGCAGCTTGAAGCAGAGGTCCTACAATGAGCAGTTCTTC. It translates to CASSLKQRSYNEQFF.

CDR3 DNA sequence: TGTGCCAGCAGCCCTCCGGGACTCGCGTGGGCAGAGACCCAGTACTTC. Its translation is CASSPPGLAWAETQYF. V is TRBV5-6 and J is TRBJ2-5; tentative D call: TRBD2 (6 bases). CDR3 length: 16 amino acids. Germline V CDR1 and CDR2: SGHDT, YYEEEE. The V and J ends lost 4 bases and 4 bases respectively, with 20 bases between them.

V is TRBV6-6 and J is TRBJ2-7; weak D call: TRBD2 (6 bases). This CDR3 contains 14 residues. Per germline, CDR1 MNHNY and CDR2 SVGAGI (reference sequence). V lost 6 bases to trimming and J lost 1 base, with 13 bases between them. The CDR3 bases are TGTGCCAGCAGCGACTCGGGGAGGTCCTACGAGCAGTACTTC. As protein: CASSDSGRSYEQYF.

The V call is TRBV4-2, the J call TRBJ2-7; D is perhaps TRBD2 (6 bases). The CDR3 has 16 amino acids. CDR1 and CDR2 (germline): LGHNA, YNFKEQ. Trimming took off 7 bases at V and 2 bases at J, with 21 bases between the two ends. CDR3 nucleotides: TGTGCCAGCACCATGGGGCGGGGAGGCGCAACCTACGAGCAGTACTTC. Residues: CASTMGRGGATYEQYF.